This TCR beta chain was retrieved from a study of blood T cells in healthy people across ages. In the case of this clonotype: Antigen specificity is unknown.

The CDR3 covers 12 residues. V shed 0 bases and J shed 7 bases, with 8 bases lying between them. Germline V lookup: CDR1 DFQATT, CDR2 SNEGSKA (reference sequence). The use of a sample-barcoded 5' primer and a J-beta primer mix characterized a second PCR of about 7 to 12 cycles. TCRdb re-called the 5' RACE reads with MiXCR, one entry per CDR3 protein. The table lists 780,000 or so distinct CDR3 sequences, roughly three fifths of them singletons. Overall study results and limits: Per million T cells, TCR beta diversity dropped roughly linearly as age increased.

The receptor was derived from a man aged 35-49 years in good health. Sequenced material: blood. The rearrangement uses TRBV20-1 and TRBJ2-3; D is possibly TRBD2 (5 bases). The chain's CDR3 is CSARDPGNTQYF. In DNA, the CDR3 is TGCAGTGCTAGAGATCCCGGGAATACGCAGTATTTT.